The rows below give T cell receptor beta chains drawn from one sample of a study of blood T cell repertoires in COVID-19. Only in-frame clones appear in the TCRdb table, and some are missing; sequencing was by immunoSEQ multiplex PCR. The table shows some 83,000 clones, with 85% to 90% occurring only once. Material for sequencing was peripheral blood. The source is a man at least 80 years old with active or convalescent COVID-19. Each CDR3 is given with its conserved first and last residue. The D gene is left open where the match is weak. Where a row states a size, it is once, few, many or the class of an expanded clone; other rows omit it.

j_call v_call clone_size d_call cdr3_aa cdr3_nt
TRBJ2-1 TRBV2 . . CASSEVISADEQFF TGTGCCAGCAGTGAAGTGATCTCAGCGGATGAGCAGTTCTTC
TRBJ1-5 TRBV19 . . CASSMSRLNQPQHF TGTGCCAGTAGTATGAGCAGGCTCAATCAGCCCCAGCATTTT
TRBJ1-1 TRBV14 . . CASSFDTGLNTEAFF TGTGCCAGCAGCTTTGACACGGGGTTGAACACTGAAGCTTTCTTT
TRBJ2-1 TRBV28 . . CASSPTGTPNNEQFF TGTGCCAGCAGCCCCACCGGGACACCAAACAATGAGCAGTTCTTC
TRBJ2-3 TRBV7-2 . . CASSFYRYTDTQYF TGTGCCAGCAGCTTCTACAGGTACACAGATACGCAGTATTTT
TRBJ1-3 TRBV7-9 . . CASRIKGDTIYF TGTGCCAGCAGGATAAAAGGGGACACCATATATTTT
TRBJ1-4 TRBV5-4 . . CASSPQQGNEKLFF TGTGCCAGCAGCCCACAACAGGGAAATGAAAAACTGTTTTTT
TRBJ1-2 TRBV6-5 . . CASSYQGRVGYTF TGTGCCAGCAGTTACCAGGGTAGGGTTGGCTACACCTTC
TRBJ1-4 TRBV27 . TRBD1 CASSFDRDRGQTNEKLFF TGTGCCAGCAGTTTTGACCGGGACAGGGGGCAAACTAATGAAAAACTGTTTTTT
TRBJ2-3 TRBV27 . . CAATGTLMLDTQYF TGTGCCGCCACCGGGACATTAATGCTAGATACGCAGTATTTT
TRBJ2-5 TRBV30 . . CAWSGGFQETQYF TGTGCCTGGAGTGGCGGATTTCAAGAGACCCAGTACTTC
TRBJ2-2 TRBV30 few . CACGLVNTGELFF TGTGCCTGCGGTCTAGTTAACACCGGGGAGCTGTTTTTT
TRBJ1-1 TRBV9 . . CASSEGPNTEAFF TGTGCCAGCAGCGAGGGGCCAAACACTGAAGCTTTCTTT
TRBJ1-1 TRBV30 . . CAWSKLRNTEAFF TGTGCCTGGAGCAAACTGAGGAACACTGAAGCTTTCTTT
TRBJ2-1 TRBV3-1/TRBV3-2 . . CASSRAPPRSSYNEQFF TGTGCCAGCAGCCGCGCGCCACCTAGGAGCTCCTACAATGAGCAGTTCTTC
TRBJ1-2 TRBV30 few . CAWSGMGGYGYTF TGTGCCTGGAGCGGGATGGGCGGCTATGGCTACACCTTC
TRBJ1-4 TRBV11-2 . . CASSLSGVGEKLFF TGTGCCAGCAGCTTAAGCGGGGTTGGTGAAAAACTGTTTTTT
TRBJ1-6 TRBV6-4 . . CASRADWEYGSPLHF TGTGCCAGCAGAGCCGATTGGGAGTATGGTTCACCCCTCCACTTT
TRBJ1-3 TRBV19 . TRBD1 CASRSDRVFGNTIYF TGTGCCAGTAGATCGGACAGGGTTTTTGGAAACACCATATATTTT
TRBJ1-2 TRBV24-1 . TRBD1 CATGPGQGIGGYTF TGTGCCACGGGGCCGGGACAGGGGATCGGGGGCTACACCTTC
TRBJ1-5 TRBV2 . . CASGGQPNQPQHF TGTGCCAGCGGAGGACAGCCCAATCAGCCCCAGCATTTT
TRBJ1-3 TRBV12-5 . TRBD1 CASGSGQGVSGNTIYF TGTGCTAGTGGTTCGGGACAGGGGGTCTCTGGAAACACCATATATTTT
TRBJ2-5 TRBV6-2/TRBV6-3 . . CASSGPGFAGETQYF TGTGCCAGCAGCGGACCGGGCTTCGCGGGGGAGACCCAGTACTTC
TRBJ1-6 TRBV28 few . CASSLRWDSSSYNSPLHF TGTGCCAGCAGCCTACGCTGGGACTCGAGCTCCTATAATTCACCCCTCCACTTT